The T cell receptor beta chain described here comes from a study of beta chain features in type 1 diabetes. General observations from the study: Significant though moderate, a shortening of TCRB CDR3s appeared in all four CD4+ subsets of Type 1 diabetes patients.

Trimming cost V 0 bases and J 6 bases, with 14 bases left between them. Germline assignment: CDR1 SGDLS and CDR2 YYNGEE. The CDR3 consists of 15 residues. This clone was seen only a few times. The target antigen is unknown. Sequenced material consisted of expressed TCRB transcripts (all of the isolated RNA was reverse transcribed). Sequenced by immunoSEQ multiplex PCR; TCRdb stores in-frame clones only, minus some. Found here are hundreds of thousands of clones, 11% to 15% of them singletons; the top ten hold approximately 0.042%. J is TRBJ2-3 and V is TRBV9; the D gene could be TRBD1 or TRBD2 (5 bases each). The TCR comes from a man between 18 and 35 years old with type 1 diabetes. The material sequenced was naive CD4+ T cells from blood. The CDR3 reads CASSVGGLAGDTQYF. The CDR3 nucleotides read TGTGCCAGCAGCGTAGGGGGCCTAGCAGGCGATACGCAGTATTTT.